The T cell receptor beta chain described here comes from a study of blood T cell repertoires in COVID-19. Study-level information: Sites across the United States, Italy and Spain contributed samples from acute and convalescent COVID-19. PBMCs, B-cell-depleted T cells, or T cells were the source of the cDNA or gDNA that made up the material.

The CDR3 loop spans 16 amino acids. V dropped 0 bases and J dropped 3; count of bases not matched to a gene: 7. Germline V gene sequence: CDR1 MNHEY, CDR2 SVGAGI. Original processing methods: Amplifying reference gene primers gave estimates of nucleated cell counts. Clones were sequenced by immunoSEQ multiplex PCR, and TCRdb holds only the in-frame ones, with some missing. The V and J calls and clone size were taken over from that table, and D and trimming were inferred from the DNA. The repertoire holds 85,000 to 95,000 clones, with about 80% as singletons. This sequence was found in a man between 65 and 80 years old with acute or convalescent COVID-19. The rearrangement uses TRBV6-5 and TRBJ1-1; 7 bases align to TRBD1. What was sequenced was peripheral blood. CDR3 protein: CASSYSGTVIYTEAFF. CDR3 DNA: TGTGCCAGCAGTTACTCCGGGACAGTCATATACACTGAAGCTTTCTTT.